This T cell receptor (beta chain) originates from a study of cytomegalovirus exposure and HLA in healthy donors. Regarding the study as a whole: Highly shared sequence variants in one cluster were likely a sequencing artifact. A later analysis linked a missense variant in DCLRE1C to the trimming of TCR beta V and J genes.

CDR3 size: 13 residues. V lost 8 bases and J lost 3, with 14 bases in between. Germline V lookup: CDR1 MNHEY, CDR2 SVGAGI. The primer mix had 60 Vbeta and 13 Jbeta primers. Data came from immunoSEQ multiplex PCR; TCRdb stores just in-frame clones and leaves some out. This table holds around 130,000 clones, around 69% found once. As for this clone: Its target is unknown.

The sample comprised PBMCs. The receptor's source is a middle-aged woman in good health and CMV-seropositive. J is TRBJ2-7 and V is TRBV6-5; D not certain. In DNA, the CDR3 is TGTGCCAGCGCCACCGGGTATGACTACGAGCAGTACTTC. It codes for CASATGYDYEQYF.